The 18 T cell receptor beta chains below all came from one sample that was sequenced in a study of T cell responses to AZD1222 COVID-19 vaccine (dated by TCRdb to the early 2020s). Library preparation was by the immunoSEQ multiplex PCR assay. The clones in this table, taken by TCRdb from immuneACCESS, are in-frame only. Not every clone is retained; where verified, under half of the shortfall comes from an unresolved V gene, and the cause of the rest is unknown. This sample lists 35,000 to 45,000 clones; roughly 83% were detected once. The top ten clones comprise 18% of the sample. According to the study, the label for this sample's time point signals: about 28 days (+/-7) after the second vaccine dose. Sequencing used peripheral blood, obtained 28 days after the second AZD1222 dose. The source of these receptors is an adult who received the AZD1222 COVID-19 vaccine.

This chain uses TRBV7-3 with TRBJ1-6; the D gene is possibly TRBD1 (5 bases). The CDR3 length is 11 residues. Looked up from germline, CDR1 is SGHTA and CDR2 is FQGTGA. The ends were cut back, 6 bases at V and 14 bases at J, with 11 bases in the middle. CDR3: CASRSLGALHF. CDR3 DNA: TGTGCCAGCAGGTCGTTGGGGGCCCTCCACTTT.

This clone was observed a few times. The rearrangement links TRBV13 to TRBJ2-1; possible D gene TRBD2, 5 bases. V dropped 5 bases and J dropped 3 bases, with 11 bases sitting between them. CDR1 and CDR2 from the germline V gene are PRHDT and FYEKMQ (reference sequence). The CDR3 is 14 residues long. In DNA, the CDR3 is TGTGCCAGCAGCCCCTACCGGGGCTACAATGAGCAGTTCTTC. This codes for CASSPYRGYNEQFF.

The J gene is TRBJ1-1, the V gene TRBV7-3; no reliable D call. The V gene's germline CDR1 is SGHTA and CDR2 FQGTGA. The CDR3 spans 13 residues. Trimming stripped 5 bases from V and 5 bases from J, with 12 bases between. CDR3 protein: CASSPTSWTEAFF. The DNA of the CDR3 is TGTGCCAGCAGCCCCACTTCGTGGACTGAAGCTTTCTTT. Complete variable domain (other parts from reference TRBV7-3 and TRBJ1-1): GAGVSQTPSNKVTEKGKYVELRCDPISGHTALYWYRQSLGQGPEFLIYFQGTGAADDSGLPNDRFFAVRPEGSVSTLKIQRTERGDSAVYLCASSPTSWTEAFFGQGTRLTVV.

This sequence joins TRBV10-2 and TRBJ1-2, with D uncertain. This CDR3 is 15 amino acids long. Germline CDR1 and CDR2: WSHSY and SAAADI. V lost 0 bases, J lost 2 bases, and 10 bases lay in between. In DNA form, the CDR3 reads TGCGCCAGCAGTGAGTCGCGACCGAGCAACTATGGCTACACCTTC. It yields the protein CASSESRPSNYGYTF.

V and J are TRBV30 and TRBJ2-1, with D perhaps matching TRBD1 (6 bases). Looked up from germline, CDR1 is GTSNPN and CDR2 is SVGIG (reference sequence). V was pared by 1 base and J by 8 bases, with 6 bases between. This CDR3 region has 11 residues. CDR3 DNA: TGTGCCTGGAGTGACAGGGATGAGCAGTTCTTC. Translated, it gives CAWSDRDEQFF.

The chain is built from TRBV11-2 and TRBJ1-5; no clear D gene. Germline assignment: CDR1 SGHAT and CDR2 FQNNGV. Trimming took 6 bases from V and 3 from J, leaving 9 bases between them. The CDR3 has 13 residues. The CDR3 DNA reads as TGTGCCAGCAGTACCGGGGTCAATCAGCCCCAGCATTTT. This sequence encodes CASSTGVNQPQHF.

This chain links TRBV7-9 with TRBJ2-3, with 8 bases lining up with TRBD2. CDR1 is SEHNR, CDR2 FQNEAQ, per germline (reference sequence). The CDR3 length is 18 residues. V lost 5 bases, J lost 0 bases, and 13 bases stayed unmatched. As DNA, the CDR3 is TGTGCCAGCAGCGCGAGTTCCAGAGCGGGGGAAAGCACAGATACGCAGTATTTT. Translated: CASSASSRAGESTDTQYF.

V gene TRBV5-8 combines with J gene TRBJ1-6; D not resolved. CDR1 SGHTS and CDR2 YDEGEE come from the germline V gene. The CDR3 spans 12 residues. The V end was cut by 2 bases, the J end by 4 bases, with 1 base between. CDR3: CASSLYNSPLHF. The CDR3 region has the DNA TGTGCCAGCAGCTTATATAATTCACCCCTCCACTTT.

This clone was counted a single time. The V and J genes are TRBV14 and TRBJ1-6, with 7 bases identical to TRBD1. J gave up 10 bases and V 0 bases, and 9 bases lay outside the gene matches. Per germline, CDR1 SGHDN and CDR2 FVKESK. CDR3 size: 16 residues. The CDR3 DNA reads as TGTGCCAGCAGCCAAGATCAAACAGGGGCTTGGTCACCCCTCCACTTT. This gives the protein CASSQDQTGAWSPLHF.

Notes on this clone: This sample includes further DNA sequences coding for the same CDR3. The genes are TRBV6-5 and TRBJ2-7, with D tentatively TRBD1 (6 bases). Between the trimmed V and J ends, which lost 2 bases and 2 bases, there was a span of 10 bases. This CDR3 comprises 14 residues. Per the germline V gene, CDR1 is MNHEY and CDR2 is SVGAGI. The CDR3 loop is CASSYTDSTYEQYF. CDR3 nucleotides: TGTGCCAGCAGTTACACGGACAGCACCTACGAGCAGTACTTC.

The count of this clone is one. This chain joins TRBV7-8 and TRBJ1-2; possible D gene TRBD1, 6 bases. This CDR3 has 14 residues. Trimming cost V 4 bases and J 6 bases, with 15 bases left between them. Per germline, CDR1 SGHVS and CDR2 FQNEAQ. As DNA, the CDR3 is TGTGCCAGCAGCTGGAACAGGGTGGGCAATGGCTACACCTTC. It codes for CASSWNRVGNGYTF.

V is TRBV15 and J is TRBJ2-7; 11 bases align to TRBD2. In germline, CDR1 is LNHNV, CDR2 YYDKDF (reference sequence). This CDR3 spans 15 amino acids. V lost 3 bases, J lost 3 bases, and 4 bases stayed unmatched. CDR3 protein: CATSSGTSGGYEQYF. CDR3 bases: TGTGCCACCAGCAGCGGGACTAGCGGTGGCTACGAGCAGTACTTC.

The V and J genes are TRBV11-2 and TRBJ1-2; D gene unclear. CDR3 length equals 12 residues. Germline V lookup: CDR1 SGHAT, CDR2 FQNNGV. Between the trimmed V and J ends, which lost 0 bases and 4 bases, there was a span of 3 bases. Written as DNA, the CDR3 is TGTGCCAGCAGCTTAGAAGGCTATGGCTACACCTTC. As protein: CASSLEGYGYTF. Full variable domain (outside the CDR3, taken from reference TRBV11-2 and TRBJ1-2): EAGVAQSPRYKIIEKRQSVAFWCNPISGHATLYWYQQILGQGPKLLIQFQNNGVVDDSQLPKDRFSAERLKGVDSTLKIQPAKLEDSAVYLCASSLEGYGYTFGSGTRLTVV.

The chain is built from TRBV19 and TRBJ1-5; weak D call: TRBD1 (5 bases). V lost 11 bases to trimming and J lost 6 bases, with 8 bases between them. The germline CDR1 and CDR2 sequences are LNHDA and SQIVND (reference sequence). CDR3 size: 10 residues. CDR3: CAAGGQPQHF. CDR3 sequence (DNA): TGTGCCGCGGGGGGTCAGCCCCAGCATTTT.

The V and J genes are TRBV2 and TRBJ2-7; D possibly corresponds to TRBD1 (6 bases). The length of the CDR3 is 12 residues. V was pared by 6 bases and J by 6 bases, with 12 bases between. Germline loops: CDR1 SNHLY, CDR2 FYNNEI. CDR3 bases: TGTGCCAGCAGAGATGCAGGGGTCGAGCAGTACTTC. Amino acid sequence: CASRDAGVEQYF.

The chain has TRBV4-2 and TRBJ1-1; 9 bases line up with TRBD1. Germline V gene data show CDR1 as LGHNA and CDR2 as YNFKEQ. CDR3 size: 15 residues. V lost 5 bases to trimming and J lost 5 bases; unmatched junction nucleotides: 9. DNA for the CDR3: TGTGCCAGCAGCTCGACACCGGGACAGGGAACTGAAGCTTTCTTT. Its protein is CASSSTPGQGTEAFF.

This clone was recorded a few times. The CDR3 DNA is TGTGCCAGCAGCCAAGATGGTGGAGGGGCCTCAGTTACGGACAATCAGCCCCAGCATTTT. Translated: CASSQDGGGASVTDNQPQHF. The J gene is TRBJ1-5, the V gene TRBV3-1 (or the pseudogene TRBV3-2), with D tentatively TRBD1 (5 bases). Per germline, CDR1 LGHDT and CDR2 YNNKEL (reference sequence). This CDR3 region has 20 residues. Trimming took off 0 bases at V and 3 bases at J, with 24 bases between the two ends.

V is TRBV3-1 (or the pseudogene TRBV3-2) and J is TRBJ2-7, with D uncertain. Deletions cut 1 base from V and 3 bases from J, with 7 bases between. The CDR3 consists of 13 residues. The germline V gene has CDR1 LGHDT and CDR2 YNNKEL (reference sequence). Here the CDR3 DNA reads TGTGCCAGCAGCCAAGGTGGCCGCTACGAGCAGTACTTC. Translating gives CASSQGGRYEQYF.